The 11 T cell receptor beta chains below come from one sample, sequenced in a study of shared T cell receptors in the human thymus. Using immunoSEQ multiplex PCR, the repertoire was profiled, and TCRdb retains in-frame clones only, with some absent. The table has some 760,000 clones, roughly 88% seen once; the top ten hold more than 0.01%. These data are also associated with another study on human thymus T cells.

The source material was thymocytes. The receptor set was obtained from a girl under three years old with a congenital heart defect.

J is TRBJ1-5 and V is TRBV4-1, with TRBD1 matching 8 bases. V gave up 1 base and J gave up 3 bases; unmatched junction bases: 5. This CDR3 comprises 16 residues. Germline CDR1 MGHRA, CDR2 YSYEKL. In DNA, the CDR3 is TGCGCCAGCAGCCAAGTCCCAGGGGGCATCAATCAGCCCCAGCATTTT. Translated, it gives CASSQVPGGINQPQHF.

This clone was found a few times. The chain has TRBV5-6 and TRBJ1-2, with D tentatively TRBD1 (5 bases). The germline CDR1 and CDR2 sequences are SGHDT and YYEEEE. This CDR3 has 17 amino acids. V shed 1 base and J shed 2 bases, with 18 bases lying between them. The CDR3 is CASSLSLGRRTNYGYTF. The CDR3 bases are TGTGCCAGCAGCTTGTCTTTGGGGCGCAGGACAAACTATGGCTACACCTTC.

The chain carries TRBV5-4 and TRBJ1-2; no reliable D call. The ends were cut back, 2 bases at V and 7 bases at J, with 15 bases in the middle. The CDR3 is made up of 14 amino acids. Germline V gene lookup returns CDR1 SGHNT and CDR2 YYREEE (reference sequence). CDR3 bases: TGTGCCAGCAGCTTCGAGGGCGGAACTGGTGGCTACACCTTC. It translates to CASSFEGGTGGYTF.

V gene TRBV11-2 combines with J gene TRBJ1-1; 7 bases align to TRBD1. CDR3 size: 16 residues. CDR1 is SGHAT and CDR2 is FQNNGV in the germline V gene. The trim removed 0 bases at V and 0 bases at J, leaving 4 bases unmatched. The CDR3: CASSLDTGDMNTEAFF. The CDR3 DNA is TGTGCCAGCAGCTTAGATACAGGGGACATGAACACTGAAGCTTTCTTT.

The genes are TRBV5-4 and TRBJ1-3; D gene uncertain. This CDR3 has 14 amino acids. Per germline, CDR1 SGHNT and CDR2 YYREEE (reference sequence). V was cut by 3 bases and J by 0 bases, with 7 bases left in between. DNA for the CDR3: TGTGCCAGCAGCTCTAATCCCTCTGGAAACACCATATATTTT. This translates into CASSSNPSGNTIYF.

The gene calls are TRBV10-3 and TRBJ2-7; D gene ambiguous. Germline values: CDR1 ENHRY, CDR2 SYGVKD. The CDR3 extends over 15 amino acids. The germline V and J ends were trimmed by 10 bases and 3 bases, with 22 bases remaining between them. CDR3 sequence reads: CATRYLQTHRYEQYF. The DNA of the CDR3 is TGTGCCACCCGTTACCTACAGACCCACCGCTACGAGCAGTACTTC.

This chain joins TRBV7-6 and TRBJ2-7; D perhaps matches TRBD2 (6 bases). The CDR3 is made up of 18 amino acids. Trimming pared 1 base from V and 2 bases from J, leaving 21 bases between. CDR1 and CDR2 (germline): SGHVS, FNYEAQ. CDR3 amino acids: CASSLVQDGGNRAYEQYF. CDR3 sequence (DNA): TGTGCCAGCAGCTTAGTCCAGGATGGGGGGAATAGGGCCTACGAGCAGTACTTC.

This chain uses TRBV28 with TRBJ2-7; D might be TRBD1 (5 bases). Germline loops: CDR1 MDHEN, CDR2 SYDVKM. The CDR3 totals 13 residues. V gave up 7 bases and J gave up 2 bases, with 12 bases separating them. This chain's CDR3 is CASTTTGTYEQYF. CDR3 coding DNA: TGTGCCAGCACTACAACAGGAACCTACGAGCAGTACTTC.

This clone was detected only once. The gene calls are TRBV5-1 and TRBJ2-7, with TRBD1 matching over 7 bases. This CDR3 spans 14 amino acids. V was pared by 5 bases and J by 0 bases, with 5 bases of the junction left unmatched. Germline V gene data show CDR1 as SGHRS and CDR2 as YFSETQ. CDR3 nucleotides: TGCGCCAGCAGGCGGCAGGGGGACTCCTACGAGCAGTACTTC. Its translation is CASRRQGDSYEQYF.

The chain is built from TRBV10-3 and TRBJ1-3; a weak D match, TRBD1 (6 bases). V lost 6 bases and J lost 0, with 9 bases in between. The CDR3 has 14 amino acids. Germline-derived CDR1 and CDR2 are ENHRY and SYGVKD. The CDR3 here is CAISGGLSGNTIYF. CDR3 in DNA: TGTGCCATCAGCGGGGGGCTCTCTGGAAACACCATATATTTT.

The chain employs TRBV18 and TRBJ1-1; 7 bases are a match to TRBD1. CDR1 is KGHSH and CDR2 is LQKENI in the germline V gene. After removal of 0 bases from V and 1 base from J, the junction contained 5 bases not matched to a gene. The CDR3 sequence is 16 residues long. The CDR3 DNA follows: TGTGCCAGCTCACCACCCTCGGGACAGACGAACACTGAAGCTTTCTTT. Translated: CASSPPSGQTNTEAFF.